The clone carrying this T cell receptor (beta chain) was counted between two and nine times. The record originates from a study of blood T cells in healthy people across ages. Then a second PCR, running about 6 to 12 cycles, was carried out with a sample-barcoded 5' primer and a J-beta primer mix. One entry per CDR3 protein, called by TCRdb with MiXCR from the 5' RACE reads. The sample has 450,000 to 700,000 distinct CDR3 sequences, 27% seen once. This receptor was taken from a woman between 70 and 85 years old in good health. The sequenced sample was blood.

This CDR3 reads CASKQSNTGELFF. In DNA, the CDR3 is TGTGCCAGCAAACAGTCGAACACCGGGGAGCTGTTTTTT. The chain is built from TRBV2 and TRBJ2-2; D remains unclear. The germline gives CDR1 SNHLY, CDR2 FYNNEI. The CDR3 sequence is 13 residues long. Trimming pared 7 bases from V and 0 bases from J, leaving 6 bases between.